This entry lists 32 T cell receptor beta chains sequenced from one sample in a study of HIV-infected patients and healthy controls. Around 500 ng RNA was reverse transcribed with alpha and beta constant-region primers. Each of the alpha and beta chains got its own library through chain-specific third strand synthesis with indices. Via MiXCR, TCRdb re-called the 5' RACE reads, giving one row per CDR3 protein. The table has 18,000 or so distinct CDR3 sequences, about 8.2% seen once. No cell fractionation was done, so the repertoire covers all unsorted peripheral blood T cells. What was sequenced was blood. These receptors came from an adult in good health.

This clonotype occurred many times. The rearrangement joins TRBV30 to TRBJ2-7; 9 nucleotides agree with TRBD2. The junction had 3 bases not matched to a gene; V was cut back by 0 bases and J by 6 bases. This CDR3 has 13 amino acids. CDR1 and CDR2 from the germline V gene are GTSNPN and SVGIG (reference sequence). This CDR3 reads CAWSVAGGSEQYF. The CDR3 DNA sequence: TGTGCCTGGAGTGTAGCGGGAGGTTCCGAGCAGTACTTC.

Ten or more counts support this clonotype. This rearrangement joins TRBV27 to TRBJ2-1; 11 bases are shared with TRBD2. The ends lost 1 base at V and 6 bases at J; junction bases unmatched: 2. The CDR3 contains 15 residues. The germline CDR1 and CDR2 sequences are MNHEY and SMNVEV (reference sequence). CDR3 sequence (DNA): TGTGCCAGCAGTTTATATAGCGGGAGGGTCAATGAGCAGTTCTTC. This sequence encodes CASSLYSGRVNEQFF.

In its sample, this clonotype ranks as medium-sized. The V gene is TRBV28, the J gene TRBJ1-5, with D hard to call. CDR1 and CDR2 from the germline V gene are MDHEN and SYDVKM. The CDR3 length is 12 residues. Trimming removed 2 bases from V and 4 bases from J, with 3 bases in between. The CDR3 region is CASSLRNQPQHF. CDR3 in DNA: TGTGCCAGCAGTTTACGAAATCAGCCCCAGCATTTT.

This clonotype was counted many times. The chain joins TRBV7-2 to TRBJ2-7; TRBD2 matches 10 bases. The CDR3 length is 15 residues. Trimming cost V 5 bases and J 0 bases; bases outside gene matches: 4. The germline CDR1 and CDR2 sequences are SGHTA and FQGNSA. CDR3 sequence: CASSQIAGGSYEQYF. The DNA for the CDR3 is TGTGCCAGCAGCCAGATAGCGGGAGGCTCCTACGAGCAGTACTTC.

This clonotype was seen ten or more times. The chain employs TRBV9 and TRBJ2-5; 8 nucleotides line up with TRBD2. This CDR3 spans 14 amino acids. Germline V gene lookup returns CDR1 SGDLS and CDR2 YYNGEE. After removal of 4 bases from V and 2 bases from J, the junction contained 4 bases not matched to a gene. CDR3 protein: CASSKRLAQETQYF. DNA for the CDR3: TGTGCCAGCAGCAAACGACTAGCGCAAGAGACCCAGTACTTC.

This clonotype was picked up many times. Here the CDR3 reads CASSWTRLAKSYEQYF. The CDR3 DNA is TGTGCCAGCAGCTGGACAAGGCTGGCAAAATCCTACGAGCAGTACTTC. The gene calls are TRBV7-2 and TRBJ2-7; weak D call: TRBD1 (5 bases). CDR3 length: 16 residues. Germline assignment: CDR1 SGHTA and CDR2 FQGNSA. Trimming cost V 4 bases and J 1 base, with 17 bases left between them.

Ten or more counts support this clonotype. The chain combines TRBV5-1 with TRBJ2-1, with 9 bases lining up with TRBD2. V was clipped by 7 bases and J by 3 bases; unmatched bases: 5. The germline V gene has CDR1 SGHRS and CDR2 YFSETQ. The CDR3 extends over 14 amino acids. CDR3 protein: CASAIAGDYNEQFF. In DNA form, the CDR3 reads TGCGCCAGCGCGATAGCGGGGGACTACAATGAGCAGTTCTTC.

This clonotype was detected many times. The CDR3 DNA follows: TGTGCCAGCAAGGGGCATGGATCTAGCACAGATACGCAGTATTTT. It codes for CASKGHGSSTDTQYF. V is TRBV28 and J is TRBJ2-3, with D perhaps matching TRBD1 (5 bases). The CDR3 is 15 amino acids. Trimming cost V 7 bases and J 0 bases, with 14 bases left between them. Germline V gene lookup returns CDR1 MDHEN and CDR2 SYDVKM.

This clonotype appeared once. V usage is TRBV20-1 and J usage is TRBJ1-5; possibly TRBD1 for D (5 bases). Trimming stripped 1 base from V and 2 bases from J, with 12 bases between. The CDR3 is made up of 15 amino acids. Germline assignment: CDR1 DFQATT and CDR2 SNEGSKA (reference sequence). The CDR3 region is CSARGDEGGNQPQHF. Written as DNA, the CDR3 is TGCAGTGCTAGAGGTGACGAAGGGGGCAATCAGCCCCAGCATTTT.

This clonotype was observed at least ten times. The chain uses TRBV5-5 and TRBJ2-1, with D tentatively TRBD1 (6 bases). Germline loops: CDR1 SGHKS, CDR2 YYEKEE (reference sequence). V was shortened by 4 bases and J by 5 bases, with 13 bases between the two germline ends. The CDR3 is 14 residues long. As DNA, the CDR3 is TGTGCCAGCAGCCCCCCCAGGACAGACAATGAGCAGTTCTTC. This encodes CASSPPRTDNEQFF.

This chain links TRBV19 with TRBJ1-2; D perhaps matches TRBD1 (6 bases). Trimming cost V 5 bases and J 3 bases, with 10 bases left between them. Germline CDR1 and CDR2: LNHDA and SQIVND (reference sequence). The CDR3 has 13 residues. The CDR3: CASSVQGYYGYTF. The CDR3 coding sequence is TGTGCCAGTAGTGTACAGGGTTACTATGGCTACACCTTC. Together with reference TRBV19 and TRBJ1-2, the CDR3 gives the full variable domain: DGGITQSPKYLFRKEGQNVTLSCEQNLNHDAMYWYRQDPGQGLRLIYYSQIVNDFQKGDIAEGYSVSREKKESFPLTVTSAQKNPTAFYLCASSVQGYYGYTFGSGTRLTVV.

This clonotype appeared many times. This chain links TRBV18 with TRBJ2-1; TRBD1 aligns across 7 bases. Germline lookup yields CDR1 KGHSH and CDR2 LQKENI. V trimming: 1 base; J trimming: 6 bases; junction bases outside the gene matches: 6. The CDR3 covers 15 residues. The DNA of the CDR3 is TGTGCCAGCTCACCACGTCCGGGACAGACCAATGAGCAGTTCTTC. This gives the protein CASSPRPGQTNEQFF. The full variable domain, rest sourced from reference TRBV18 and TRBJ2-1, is NAGVMQNPRHLVRRRGQEARLRCSPMKGHSHVYWYRQLPEEGLKFMVYLQKENIIDESGMPKERFSAEFPKEGPSILRIQQVVRGDSAAYFCASSPRPGQTNEQFFGPGTRLTVL.

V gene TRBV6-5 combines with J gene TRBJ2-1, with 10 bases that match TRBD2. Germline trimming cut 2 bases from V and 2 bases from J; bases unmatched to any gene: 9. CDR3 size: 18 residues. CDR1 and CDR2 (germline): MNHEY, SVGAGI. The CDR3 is CASSYAGSGTSAYNEQFF. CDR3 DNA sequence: TGTGCCAGCAGTTACGCAGGATCCGGGACTAGCGCCTACAATGAGCAGTTCTTC.

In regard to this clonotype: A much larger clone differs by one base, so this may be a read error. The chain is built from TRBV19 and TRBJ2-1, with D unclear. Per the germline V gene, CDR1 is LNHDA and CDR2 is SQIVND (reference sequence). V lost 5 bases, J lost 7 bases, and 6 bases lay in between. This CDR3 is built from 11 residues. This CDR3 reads CASSQMNEQFF. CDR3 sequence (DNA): TGTGCCAGTAGTCAAATGAATGAGCAGTTCTTC.

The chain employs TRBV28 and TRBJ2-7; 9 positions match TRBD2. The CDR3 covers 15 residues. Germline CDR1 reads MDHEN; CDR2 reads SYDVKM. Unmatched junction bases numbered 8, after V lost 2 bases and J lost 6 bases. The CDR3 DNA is TGTGCCAGCAGTTTAAGGTGGCTAGCGGGAAGCGAGCAGTACTTC. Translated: CASSLRWLAGSEQYF.

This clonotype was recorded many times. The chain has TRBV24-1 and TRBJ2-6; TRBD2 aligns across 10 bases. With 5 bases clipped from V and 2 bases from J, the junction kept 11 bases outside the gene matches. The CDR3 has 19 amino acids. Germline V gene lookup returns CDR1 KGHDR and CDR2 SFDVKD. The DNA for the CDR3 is TGTGCCACCAGTGGACACGGACTAGCGGAGAACACTGGGGCCAACGTCCTGACTTTC. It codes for CATSGHGLAENTGANVLTF.

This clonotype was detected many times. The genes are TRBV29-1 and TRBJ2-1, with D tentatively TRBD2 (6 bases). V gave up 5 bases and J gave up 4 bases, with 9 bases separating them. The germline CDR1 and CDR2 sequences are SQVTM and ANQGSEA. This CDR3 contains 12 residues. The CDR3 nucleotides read TGCAGCGTTCCTCTAGCGTACAATGAGCAGTTCTTC. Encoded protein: CSVPLAYNEQFF.

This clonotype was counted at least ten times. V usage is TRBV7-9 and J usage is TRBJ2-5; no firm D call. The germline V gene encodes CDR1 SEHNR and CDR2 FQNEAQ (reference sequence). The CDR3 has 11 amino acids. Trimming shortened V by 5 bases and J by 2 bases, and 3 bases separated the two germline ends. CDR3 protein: CASSQQETQYF. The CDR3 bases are TGTGCCAGCAGCCAACAAGAGACCCAGTACTTC.

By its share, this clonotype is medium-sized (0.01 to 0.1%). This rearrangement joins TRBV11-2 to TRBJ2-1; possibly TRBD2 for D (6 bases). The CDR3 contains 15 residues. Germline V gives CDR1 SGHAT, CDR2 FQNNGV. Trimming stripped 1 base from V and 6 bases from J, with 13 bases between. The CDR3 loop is CASSLGLARSNEQFF. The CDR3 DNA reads TGTGCCAGCAGCTTAGGGCTAGCGCGGTCCAATGAGCAGTTCTTC.

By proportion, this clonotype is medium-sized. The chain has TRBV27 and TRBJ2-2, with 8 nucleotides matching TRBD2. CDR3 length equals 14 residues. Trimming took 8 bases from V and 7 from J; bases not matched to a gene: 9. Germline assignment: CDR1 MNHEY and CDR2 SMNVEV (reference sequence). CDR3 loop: CASLPAGVVGELFF. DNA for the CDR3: TGTGCCAGCCTCCCAGCGGGAGTTGTCGGGGAGCTGTTTTTT.

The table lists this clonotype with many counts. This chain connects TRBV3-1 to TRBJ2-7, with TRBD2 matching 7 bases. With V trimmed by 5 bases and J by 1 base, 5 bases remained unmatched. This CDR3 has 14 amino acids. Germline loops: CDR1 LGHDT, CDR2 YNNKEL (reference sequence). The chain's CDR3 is CASSVTGGSYEQYF. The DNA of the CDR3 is TGTGCCAGCAGCGTAACGGGAGGTTCCTACGAGCAGTACTTC.

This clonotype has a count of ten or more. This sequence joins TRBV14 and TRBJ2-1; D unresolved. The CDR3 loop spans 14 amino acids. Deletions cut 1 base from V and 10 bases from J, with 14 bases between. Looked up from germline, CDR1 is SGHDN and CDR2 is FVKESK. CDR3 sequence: CASSQVWPPREQFF. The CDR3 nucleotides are TGTGCCAGCAGCCAAGTATGGCCCCCGAGGGAGCAGTTCTTC.

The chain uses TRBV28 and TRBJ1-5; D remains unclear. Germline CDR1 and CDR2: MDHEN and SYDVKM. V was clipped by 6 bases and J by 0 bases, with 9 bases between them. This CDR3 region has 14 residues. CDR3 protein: CASSHLDSNQPQHF. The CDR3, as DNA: TGTGCCAGCAGCCATCTCGATAGCAATCAGCCCCAGCATTTT.

CDR3 in amino acids: CASSFQDTQYF. CDR3 bases: TGTGCCAGCAGCTTTCAAGATACGCAGTATTTT. The chain links TRBV11-2 to TRBJ2-3; D unclear. The CDR3 consists of 11 residues. CDR1 and CDR2 from the germline V gene are SGHAT and FQNNGV. Trimming pared 3 bases from V and 5 bases from J, leaving 3 bases between.

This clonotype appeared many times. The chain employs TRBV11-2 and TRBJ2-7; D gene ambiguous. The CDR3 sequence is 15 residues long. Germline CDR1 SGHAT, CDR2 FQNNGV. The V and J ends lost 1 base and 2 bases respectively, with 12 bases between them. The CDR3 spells CASSLGPTGAYEQYF. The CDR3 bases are TGTGCCAGCAGCTTAGGTCCTACTGGGGCCTACGAGCAGTACTTC. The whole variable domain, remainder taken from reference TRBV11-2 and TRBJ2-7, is EAGVAQSPRYKIIEKRQSVAFWCNPISGHATLYWYQQILGQGPKLLIQFQNNGVVDDSQLPKDRFSAERLKGVDSTLKIQPAKLEDSAVYLCASSLGPTGAYEQYFGPGTRLTVT.

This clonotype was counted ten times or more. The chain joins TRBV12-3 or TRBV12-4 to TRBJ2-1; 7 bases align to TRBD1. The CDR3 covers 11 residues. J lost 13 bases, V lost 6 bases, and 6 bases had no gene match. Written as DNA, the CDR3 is TGTGCCAGCAGCGATGACAGGGATCAGTTCTTC. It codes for CASSDDRDQFF.

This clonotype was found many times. CDR3 coding DNA: TGTGCCAGCTCATGGGACAAGAACACTGAAGCTTTCTTT. It encodes CASSWDKNTEAFF. The chain couples TRBV18 to TRBJ1-1; a weak D match, TRBD1 (6 bases). Trimming shortened V by 5 bases and J by 1 base, and 8 bases separated the two germline ends. Germline values: CDR1 KGHSH, CDR2 LQKENI. The CDR3 consists of 13 residues.

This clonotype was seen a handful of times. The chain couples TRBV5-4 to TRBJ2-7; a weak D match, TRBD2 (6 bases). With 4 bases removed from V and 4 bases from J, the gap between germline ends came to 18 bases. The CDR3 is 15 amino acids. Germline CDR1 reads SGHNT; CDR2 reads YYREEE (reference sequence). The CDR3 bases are TGTGCCAGCAGCCCCGGAGCGGGTGTTGGGTACGAGCAGTACTTC. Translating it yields CASSPGAGVGYEQYF.

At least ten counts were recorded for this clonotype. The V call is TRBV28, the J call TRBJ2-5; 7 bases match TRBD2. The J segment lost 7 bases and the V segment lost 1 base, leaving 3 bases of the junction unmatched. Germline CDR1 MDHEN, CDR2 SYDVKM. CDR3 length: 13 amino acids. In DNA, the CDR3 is TGTGCCAGCAGTTTATCGGGGGGAGGGACCCAGTACTTC. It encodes CASSLSGGGTQYF.

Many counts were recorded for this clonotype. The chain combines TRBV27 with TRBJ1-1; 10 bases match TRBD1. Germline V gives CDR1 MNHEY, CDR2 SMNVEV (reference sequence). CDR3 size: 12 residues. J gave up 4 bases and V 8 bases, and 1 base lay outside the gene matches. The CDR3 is CASGDRGTEAFF. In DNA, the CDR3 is TGTGCCAGCGGGGACAGGGGCACTGAAGCTTTCTTT.

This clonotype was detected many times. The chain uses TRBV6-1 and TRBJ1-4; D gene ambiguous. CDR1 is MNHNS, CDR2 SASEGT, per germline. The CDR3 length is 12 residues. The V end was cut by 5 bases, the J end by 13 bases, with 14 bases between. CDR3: CASSSWTLRLFF. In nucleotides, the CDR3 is TGTGCCAGCAGTTCCTGGACCCTCCGACTGTTTTTT.

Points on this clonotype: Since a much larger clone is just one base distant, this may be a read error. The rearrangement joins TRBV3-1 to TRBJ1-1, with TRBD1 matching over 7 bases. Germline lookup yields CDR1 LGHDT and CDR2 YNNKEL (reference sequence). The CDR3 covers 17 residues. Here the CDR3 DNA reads TGTGCCAGCAGCGACGGACAGGTCGTTGCCTCGAACGCTGAAGCTTTCTTT. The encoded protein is CASSDGQVVASNAEAFF.